This T cell receptor beta chain was recorded in a study of lymphopenia after photon versus proton radiotherapy. Findings and caveats of the study: Post-nadir diversity loss with photons came from oligoclonal expansion, particularly CD8+ Temra cells. Authors raise, but do not show, better survival with proton therapy. Proton therapy kept repertoires fairly stable, unlike photons, which gained effector/memory cells.

Of note for this clone: Its antigen remains unknown.

Produced via immunoSEQ multiplex PCR; TCRdb's table is partial and in-frame only. The table includes tens of thousands of clones, 94% detected once. Trimming cost V 5 bases and J 1 base, with 14 bases left between them. Germline loops: CDR1 PRHDT, CDR2 FYEKMQ (reference sequence). The CDR3 totals 15 residues. The source is a woman aged 50 to 60 with cholangiocarcinoma. This specimen consisted of peripheral blood, obtained from a patient treated with photon-based radiotherapy. The chain uses TRBV13 and TRBJ1-1, with D unclear. CDR3 in amino acids: CASSLPESGNTEAFF. In DNA, the CDR3 is TGTGCCAGCAGCCTCCCCGAGAGCGGGAACACTGAAGCTTTCTTT.